This T cell receptor (beta chain) was recorded in a study of OX40 agonist ivuxolimab in advanced cancers. Across the whole study: Dose-escalation patients were diagnosed with hepatocellular carcinoma, melanoma, renal cell cancer or head and neck cancer. Prior anti-PD-1, anti-PD-L1 or anti-CTLA-4 therapy was allowed; around 40% had some.

Exclusion applied to patients with autoimmune disease history or systemic immunosuppression. This CDR3 is built from 16 residues. V was clipped by 6 bases and J by 3 bases, with 20 bases between them. CDR1 and CDR2 from the germline V gene are WNHNN and SYGVQD (reference sequence). In the case of this clone: No antigen is known for it.

Points from the study as a whole: In CD8+ T cells, expanded clones were on average more numerous than in CD4+.

Clones were read by immunoSEQ multiplex PCR, and TCRdb kept only the in-frame ones, dropping some. The sample shows nearly 70,000 clones, about 83% of them seen only once. The material sequenced was CD4+ or CD8+ T cells sorted from blood, taken in a trial of the OX40 agonist ivuxolimab. The receptor comes from an adult with an advanced solid tumor such as melanoma, head and neck, liver or kidney cancer. The chain carries TRBV10-1 and TRBJ1-2, with a tentative D call TRBD1 (6 bases). The CDR3 is CASRGRPGATHYGYTF. CDR3 coding DNA: TGCGCCAGCAGGGGGAGGCCGGGGGCCACCCACTATGGCTACACCTTC.